This is a list of T cell receptor beta chains from one sample in a study of T cells expressing NK-cell markers. TCRdb reprocessed the 5' RACE reads and keeps a single row for each CDR3 protein, giving no DNA. The table lists 160,000 or so distinct CDR3 sequences. The source material was blood T cells: a sorted CD56 or NKG2C T cell subset, CD4+ or CD8+ T cells, or bulk PBMC T cells (not recorded which). These TCRs come from a woman between 18 and 70 years old in good health. CDR3s include the opening cysteine and the closing phenylalanine or tryptophan.

j_gene	v_gene	CDR3aa
TRBJ2-3	TRBV7-2	CASRAKGTDTQYF
TRBJ1-4	TRBV12-3/TRBV12-4	CASSEGLQNEKLFF
TRBJ1-1	TRBV5-1	CASSTLGRGDTEAFF
TRBJ2-5	TRBV20-1	CSTQAGGQPGETQYF
TRBJ2-3	TRBV5-4	CASSSGLAGAATRTDTQYF
TRBJ2-4	TRBV7-2	CASSQGTSGRAKNIQYF
TRBJ2-1	TRBV30	CAWIGTTLYNEQFF
TRBJ2-7	TRBV20-1	CSARGDRAGYEQYF
TRBJ2-5	TRBV6-5	CASSSGGPGGTQYF
TRBJ1-4	TRBV5-5	CASSLGAEKLFF
TRBJ2-2	TRBV7-8	CASSFTGELFF
TRBJ2-3	TRBV29-1	CSAPLGDRAYF
TRBJ2-7	TRBV5-1	CASSRSPSGSLGEQYF
TRBJ2-7	TRBV12-3/TRBV12-4	CASSDNQELYEQYF
TRBJ2-3	TRBV6-1	CASSERGMNTQYF
TRBJ2-7	TRBV3-1	CASSQDWGTSGKDYEQYF
TRBJ2-7	TRBV7-8	CASSLVPAGAVVPYEQYF
TRBJ2-1	TRBV7-2	CASSSNRGENEQFF
TRBJ2-3	TRBV7-2	CASKRGPGTDTQYF
TRBJ2-2	TRBV6-1	CATLPGTGLPGELFF
TRBJ2-5	TRBV12-3/TRBV12-4	CATTRGASETQYF
TRBJ2-5	TRBV6-5	CASSYSGGRDRFQETQYF
TRBJ2-7	TRBV12-3/TRBV12-4	CASRLNRGNEQYF
TRBJ2-3	TRBV2	CASSDRALAGTDTQYF
TRBJ2-3	TRBV20-1	CSARGWSGSGDTQYF
TRBJ2-2	TRBV29-1	CSARKNRGDTGELFF
TRBJ1-1	TRBV12-3/TRBV12-4	CASSSPLGMGGAEAFF
TRBJ1-5	TRBV10-3	CAISESKGEVRVQPQHF
TRBJ2-3	TRBV6-1	CASSEWGTGTDRDTQYF
TRBJ1-1	TRBV5-1	CASSLQGAGGTEAFF
TRBJ2-1	TRBV11-1	CASSPLTGHSYNEQFF
TRBJ2-7	TRBV15	CATSRDRPLLTSSYEQYF
TRBJ1-1	TRBV18	CASSSTAGTGVDTEAFF
TRBJ2-7	TRBV9	CASSVRQVTYEQYF
TRBJ2-1	TRBV2	CASSWREIGSDEQFF
TRBJ2-2	TRBV12-3/TRBV12-4	CASSPGLAATGELFF
TRBJ2-7	TRBV19	CASSLASGSYEQYF
TRBJ2-3	TRBV18	CASSPGTGIDTQYF
TRBJ2-1	TRBV6-2/TRBV6-3	CASSYGLDLYNEQFF
TRBJ2-3	TRBV5-5	CASSSGGIGDTDTQYF
TRBJ2-5	TRBV7-8	CASSSQLVPQETQYF
TRBJ2-1	TRBV7-3	CASSSQGAMKNEQFF
TRBJ2-7	TRBV7-2	CASSLVGESTEQYF
TRBJ2-6	TRBV2	CARDGGPSGANVLTF
TRBJ2-2	TRBV20-1	CSARGGSGNIGELFF
TRBJ1-6	TRBV7-9	CASSLRDIRNSPLHF
TRBJ2-7	TRBV4-2	CASSLAASAGNEQYF
TRBJ2-5	TRBV7-2	CASSLAGTTYQETQYF
TRBJ2-4	TRBV7-3	CASSSGGENIQYF
TRBJ1-1	TRBV5-8	CASSLAAGIMNTEAFF
TRBJ2-3	TRBV11-2	CASSFSRGGDTQYF